These T cell receptor beta chains were read from a single sample in a study of T-cell reconstitution after alpha-beta-depleted transplantation in children. TCRdb processed the PCR reads anew with MiXCR; each CDR3 protein has one entry. The repertoire holds some 300,000 distinct CDR3 sequences, almost 8% seen once, with 9.1% in the top ten. The starting material was peripheral blood, obtained 360 days after TCRalphabeta/CD19-depleted stem cell transplant. The receptors come from a female patient aged 2-9 years who had a stem cell transplant for Fanconi anemia, so the T cells may come from the graft donor. The CDR3 runs from the conserved cysteine through the conserved F or W. D genes are given only for firm matches. Only part of the rows carry a size: once, few, many, or a class if the clone is expanded.

j_call: TRBJ2-3; cdr3_length: 16; d_call: TRBD2; clone_size: few; v_call: TRBV2; cdr3_nt: TGTGCCAGCAGGCCGGGACTAGCGGGGGTAACAGATACGCAGTATTTT; cdr3_aa: CASRPGLAGVTDTQYF
j_call: TRBJ1-5; cdr3_length: 13; d_call: NA; clone_size: many; v_call: TRBV5-1; cdr3_nt: TGCGCCAGCATTAGACAGGCCAATCAGCCCCAGCATTTT; cdr3_aa: CASIRQANQPQHF
j_call: TRBJ2-1; cdr3_length: 16; d_call: NA; clone_size: NA; v_call: TRBV4-1; cdr3_nt: TGCGCCAGCAGCCAAGAGCGGGGGCAGGCGGCGTATGAGCAGTTCTTC; cdr3_aa: CASSQERGQAAYEQFF
j_call: TRBJ2-2; cdr3_length: 18; d_call: TRBD2; clone_size: many; v_call: TRBV6-5; cdr3_nt: TGTGCCAGCAGTTATCGGACTATAGCGGGAGGGGACACCGGGGAGCTGTTTTTT; cdr3_aa: CASSYRTIAGGDTGELFF
j_call: TRBJ2-3; cdr3_length: 18; d_call: TRBD2; clone_size: few; v_call: TRBV20-1; cdr3_nt: TGCAGTGCTAGAGATGAGGCTAGCGGGGGGGTAGCGGCAGATACGCAGTATTTT; cdr3_aa: CSARDEASGGVAADTQYF
j_call: TRBJ1-2; cdr3_length: 13; d_call: TRBD1; clone_size: NA; v_call: TRBV20-1; cdr3_nt: TGCAGTGCCGCGGACAGGCGCGAGGGTGGCTACACCTTC; cdr3_aa: CSAADRREGGYTF
j_call: TRBJ1-6; cdr3_length: 14; d_call: NA; clone_size: many; v_call: TRBV7-9; cdr3_nt: TGTGCCAGCAGCCTTAGACAGAGTAATTCACCCCTCCACTTT; cdr3_aa: CASSLRQSNSPLHF
j_call: TRBJ2-7; cdr3_length: 15; d_call: TRBD1; clone_size: many; v_call: TRBV7-2; cdr3_nt: TGTGCCAGCAGCATAACCGGGACAGGGGACTACGAGCAGTACTTC; cdr3_aa: CASSITGTGDYEQYF
j_call: TRBJ1-1; cdr3_length: 14; d_call: NA; clone_size: NA; v_call: TRBV19; cdr3_nt: TGTGCCAGTAGTCAGCAGGGTCAGAACACTGAAGCTTTCTTT; cdr3_aa: CASSQQGQNTEAFF
j_call: TRBJ2-3; cdr3_length: 17; d_call: NA; clone_size: few; v_call: TRBV5-6; cdr3_nt: TGTGCCAGCAGCTTCACCCAGGGAATCCCAAACACAGATACGCAGTATTTT; cdr3_aa: CASSFTQGIPNTDTQYF
j_call: TRBJ1-3; cdr3_length: 14; d_call: TRBD1; clone_size: NA; v_call: TRBV28; cdr3_nt: TGTGCCAGCAGTCCTCAGGGGGCTGGAAACACCATATATTTT; cdr3_aa: CASSPQGAGNTIYF
j_call: TRBJ2-3; cdr3_length: 15; d_call: TRBD2; clone_size: many; v_call: TRBV5-1; cdr3_nt: TGCGCCAGCAGCTTGTCGGGACTAGGAGCAGATACGCAGTATTTT; cdr3_aa: CASSLSGLGADTQYF
j_call: TRBJ1-2; cdr3_length: 15; d_call: NA; clone_size: NA; v_call: TRBV20-1; cdr3_nt: TGCAGTGCCCCGAGCCCCCTAGAGGCTAACTATGGCTACACCTTC; cdr3_aa: CSAPSPLEANYGYTF
j_call: TRBJ2-3; cdr3_length: 14; d_call: TRBD2; clone_size: NA; v_call: TRBV10-3; cdr3_nt: TGTGCCACCACGACTAGCGGGGGTGTTGATACGCAGTATTTT; cdr3_aa: CATTTSGGVDTQYF
j_call: TRBJ2-2; cdr3_length: 14; d_call: TRBD1; clone_size: few; v_call: TRBV28; cdr3_nt: TGTGCCAGCAGTTGGACAGGGGGCACCGGGGAGCTGTTTTTT; cdr3_aa: CASSWTGGTGELFF
j_call: TRBJ1-1; cdr3_length: 14; d_call: NA; clone_size: NA; v_call: TRBV5-1; cdr3_nt: TGCGCCAGCAGCTTGATAGGGGTTGACACTGAAGCGGTCTTT; cdr3_aa: CASSLIGVDTEAVF
j_call: TRBJ2-5; cdr3_length: 15; d_call: TRBD1; clone_size: NA; v_call: TRBV5-1; cdr3_nt: TGCGCCAGCAGCTTCACAGGGGCGGCGGGCGAGACCCAGTACTTC; cdr3_aa: CASSFTGAAGETQYF
j_call: TRBJ1-1; cdr3_length: 12; d_call: NA; clone_size: few; v_call: TRBV28; cdr3_nt: TGTGCCAGCAGGCTGGACATTCATGAAGCTTTCTTT; cdr3_aa: CASRLDIHEAFF
j_call: TRBJ1-2; cdr3_length: 13; d_call: NA; clone_size: few; v_call: TRBV5-1; cdr3_nt: TGCGCCAGCAGAGAGACGCCAAAGGGTGGCTACACCTTC; cdr3_aa: CASRETPKGGYTF
j_call: TRBJ1-1; cdr3_length: 14; d_call: NA; clone_size: many; v_call: TRBV15; cdr3_nt: TGTGCCACCAGCGTTAGGGCCATGAACACTGAAGCTTTCTTT; cdr3_aa: CATSVRAMNTEAFF
j_call: TRBJ1-2; cdr3_length: 17; d_call: NA; clone_size: few; v_call: TRBV28; cdr3_nt: TGTGCCAGCAGTTTAATGACAGGAGAATTTGTCTATGATGGCTACACCTTC; cdr3_aa: CASSLMTGEFVYDGYTF
j_call: TRBJ1-5; cdr3_length: 15; d_call: NA; clone_size: NA; v_call: TRBV5-5; cdr3_nt: TGTGCCAGCAGCTTTGTCGTATCAGGGAATCAGCCCCAGCATTTT; cdr3_aa: CASSFVVSGNQPQHF
j_call: TRBJ2-1; cdr3_length: 18; d_call: NA; clone_size: NA; v_call: TRBV24-1; cdr3_nt: TGTGCCACCAGTTTGGCCCCCAGACTAGGGGTTCAACACAATGAGCAGTTCTTC; cdr3_aa: CATSLAPRLGVQHNEQFF
j_call: TRBJ2-1; cdr3_length: 16; d_call: TRBD2; clone_size: NA; v_call: TRBV11-3; cdr3_nt: TGTGCCAGCAGCCCCCAGTCGGGACTAGCGAGCAATGAGCAGTTCTTC; cdr3_aa: CASSPQSGLASNEQFF
j_call: TRBJ1-5; cdr3_length: 13; d_call: NA; clone_size: few; v_call: TRBV18; cdr3_nt: TGTGCCAGCTCAGGGGTTTTAGGGGAGGCCCAGCATTTT; cdr3_aa: CASSGVLGEAQHF
j_call: TRBJ2-7; cdr3_length: 14; d_call: TRBD2; clone_size: many; v_call: TRBV12-3/TRBV12-4; cdr3_nt: TGTGCCAGCAGTTTTCGTACGGGGGGCTACGAGCAGTACTTC; cdr3_aa: CASSFRTGGYEQYF
j_call: TRBJ1-4; cdr3_length: 15; d_call: NA; clone_size: many; v_call: TRBV6-2/TRBV6-3; cdr3_nt: TGTGCCAGCAGTTGGACCGGACAGACAAATGAAAAACTGTTTTTT; cdr3_aa: CASSWTGQTNEKLFF
j_call: TRBJ2-2; cdr3_length: 13; d_call: TRBD1; clone_size: many; v_call: TRBV24-1; cdr3_nt: TGTGCCACCAGCCAGGGGGATGCCGGGGAGCTGTTTTTT; cdr3_aa: CATSQGDAGELFF
j_call: TRBJ2-1; cdr3_length: 15; d_call: TRBD2; clone_size: few; v_call: TRBV20-1; cdr3_nt: TGCAGTGCCAACCTGGGACTAGCGGGAGGGAGTGAGCAGTTCTTC; cdr3_aa: CSANLGLAGGSEQFF
j_call: TRBJ2-7; cdr3_length: 16; d_call: TRBD1; clone_size: many; v_call: TRBV3-1; cdr3_nt: TGTGCCAGCAGCCACAACGTACAGGGGCCCTCCTACGAGCAGTACTTC; cdr3_aa: CASSHNVQGPSYEQYF
j_call: TRBJ2-7; cdr3_length: 18; d_call: TRBD2; clone_size: many; v_call: TRBV4-2; cdr3_nt: TGTGCCAGCAGCCAAGATCTTCTTCCGGGACTAGGGATGCAAGAGCAGTACTTC; cdr3_aa: CASSQDLLPGLGMQEQYF
j_call: TRBJ2-1; cdr3_length: 14; d_call: TRBD2; clone_size: many; v_call: TRBV7-3; cdr3_nt: TGTGCCAGCAGCCTAGCGGCCTCCTACAATGAGCAGTTCTTC; cdr3_aa: CASSLAASYNEQFF
j_call: TRBJ1-5; cdr3_length: 15; d_call: NA; clone_size: NA; v_call: TRBV6-1; cdr3_nt: TGTGCCATCTCAGCATGGGGGTATAGCAATCAGCCCCAGCATTTT; cdr3_aa: CAISAWGYSNQPQHF
j_call: TRBJ1-2; cdr3_length: 13; d_call: TRBD1; clone_size: many; v_call: TRBV5-1; cdr3_nt: TGCGCCAGCAGCTTGCCCGGACAGGCTGGCTACACCTTC; cdr3_aa: CASSLPGQAGYTF
j_call: TRBJ2-6; cdr3_length: 18; d_call: TRBD1; clone_size: few; v_call: TRBV6-2/TRBV6-3; cdr3_nt: TGTGCCAGCAGTAACGCAGGGGGCGCGAAATCTGGGGCCAACGTCCTGACTTTC; cdr3_aa: CASSNAGGAKSGANVLTF
j_call: TRBJ2-7; cdr3_length: 14; d_call: NA; clone_size: many; v_call: TRBV20-1; cdr3_nt: TGCAGTGCTAGTAATAGTGGGCAGAAGCACGAGCAGTACTTC; cdr3_aa: CSASNSGQKHEQYF
j_call: TRBJ2-3; cdr3_length: 14; d_call: TRBD2; clone_size: many; v_call: TRBV12-3/TRBV12-4; cdr3_nt: TGTGCCAGCACCTTAGCGGGACTCACAGATACGCAGTATTTT; cdr3_aa: CASTLAGLTDTQYF
j_call: TRBJ2-5; cdr3_length: 13; d_call: NA; clone_size: many; v_call: TRBV11-2; cdr3_nt: TGTGCCAGCAGCTTACTAGGCCAAGAGACCCAGTACTTC; cdr3_aa: CASSLLGQETQYF